These T cell receptor beta chains were read from a single sample in a study of cytomegalovirus exposure and HLA in healthy donors. Assay used: immunoSEQ multiplex PCR; TCRdb lists only in-frame clones, some missing. The table records under 300,000 clones, 80% to 95% of them present only once. The sample comprised PBMCs. The receptors derive from a girl between 2 and 10 years old in good health and CMV-seronegative. The CDR3 runs from the conserved cysteine through the conserved F or W. Fields, in order: CDR3 DNA, CDR3 protein, D gene, J gene, clone size, V gene. A D gene is named only where the DNA matches it firmly. For some rows the clone size is stated as once, few or many, or as a class when expanded; others skip it.

TGTGCCAGCAGCTTGGCAGGGATTAGCACAGATACGCAGTATTTT	CASSLAGISTDTQYF	.	TRBJ2-3	.	TRBV5-8
TGCGCCAGCAGCTTGGGGGTAGCGGGGAGCTCCTACGAGCAGTACTTC	CASSLGVAGSSYEQYF	TRBD2	TRBJ2-7	.	TRBV5-1
TGTGCCAGCAGCCTCAATCAGCCCCAGCATTTT	CASSLNQPQHF	.	TRBJ1-5	few	TRBV2
TGTGCCAGCAGCTTAGTTGGACTAGGGGGGACCGGGGAGCTGTTTTTT	CASSLVGLGGTGELFF	.	TRBJ2-2	once	TRBV7-8
TGTGCCAGCAGCTCGAGGGGGATTAATGAAAAACTGTTTTTT	CASSSRGINEKLFF	.	TRBJ1-4	once	TRBV11-2
TGTGCCAGCAGACGAGGCAGTTCCGGGGAGCTGTTTTTT	CASRRGSSGELFF	.	TRBJ2-2	.	TRBV6-6
TGCGCCAGCAGTGAGACTATCGGGGAGCTGTTTTTT	CASSETIGELFF	.	TRBJ2-2	.	TRBV10-1
TGCAGCACCCCCAGCGGGGGCGGAGATACGCAGTATTTT	CSTPSGGGDTQYF	TRBD2	TRBJ2-3	.	TRBV29-1
TGCGCCAGCAGCTTGGACGTAAGGGGTAGAAGTGGGGCAACTAATGAAAAACTGTTTTTT	CASSLDVRGRSGATNEKLFF	.	TRBJ1-4	.	TRBV5-1
TGTGCCAGCAGTGAATGGCGGGAGAGGCAGTTCTTC	CASSEWRERQFF	TRBD2	TRBJ2-1	.	TRBV25-1
TGCGCCAGCAGTGACCGGGACACTTTCTCTGGAAACACCATATATTTT	CASSDRDTFSGNTIYF	.	TRBJ1-3	.	TRBV10-2
TGTGCCAGCAGCCCTGAAGGTGACAAGTCCTATGGCTACACCTTC	CASSPEGDKSYGYTF	.	TRBJ1-2	.	TRBV5-5
TGTGCCAGCAGGACAGGGACGGGGCCATCACCCCTCCACTTT	CASRTGTGPSPLHF	TRBD1	TRBJ1-6	.	TRBV6-6
TGTGCCAGCAGCTCCCGGGGTAGAACTGAAGCTTTCTTT	CASSSRGRTEAFF	.	TRBJ1-1	.	TRBV14
TGTGCCAGCAGCCCCGACAGTTCCTACGAGCAGTACTTC	CASSPDSSYEQYF	.	TRBJ2-7	few	TRBV7-9
TGTGCCAGCAGCTTACCAGCGGGAGGCAACAATCAGCCCCAGCATTTT	CASSLPAGGNNQPQHF	.	TRBJ1-5	.	TRBV5-8
TGTGCCAGCAGTTACCGAAAAAGAGGCACTGAAGCTTTCTTT	CASSYRKRGTEAFF	.	TRBJ1-1	.	TRBV6-6
TGTGCCAGCAGCTTGGGAAGGGGGGGAGATACGCAGTATTTT	CASSLGRGGDTQYF	.	TRBJ2-3	.	TRBV11-3
TGCGCCAGCAGTGAGTCGTCGGCGGCGTCCAGTAGCAATCAGCCCCAGCATTTT	CASSESSAASSSNQPQHF	.	TRBJ1-5	.	TRBV10-2
TGTGCCAGCAGCCCCCCCGGGGGTGAGCAGTTCTTC	CASSPPGGEQFF	.	TRBJ2-1	.	TRBV11-1
TGTGCCAGCAGCCCAGGACAGGGTTACACCGGGGAGCTGTTTTTT	CASSPGQGYTGELFF	TRBD1	TRBJ2-2	.	TRBV7-9
TGTGCCACCCGAACAGGGGGAGACACTGAAGCTTTCTTT	CATRTGGDTEAFF	TRBD1	TRBJ1-1	.	TRBV6-5
TGTGCCAGCAGGGCACGTGCATCTAATGAAAAACTGTTTTTT	CASRARASNEKLFF	.	TRBJ1-4	.	TRBV6-1
TGTGCCAGCAGTCTAGCGGGAGAAACCGGGGAGCTGTTTTTT	CASSLAGETGELFF	TRBD2	TRBJ2-2	.	TRBV6-5
TGTGCCAGCATCCTCGACTCCAACACCGGGGAGCTGTTTTTT	CASILDSNTGELFF	.	TRBJ2-2	.	TRBV2
TGTGCCAGCAGTTTACTGCGGGGTCTTCATCAGCCCCAGCATTTT	CASSLLRGLHQPQHF	.	TRBJ1-5	.	TRBV28
TGTGCCAGTAGTTATGGGGCGTCCACCTACGAGCAGTACTTC	CASSYGASTYEQYF	.	TRBJ2-7	.	TRBV19
TGCGCCAGCAGCTTTACAGGGGATCGGGAGCAGTACTTC	CASSFTGDREQYF	.	TRBJ2-5	.	TRBV5-1
TGCGCCAGCAGTTGGACAGGGGAGACCGGGGAGCTGTTTTTT	CASSWTGETGELFF	TRBD1	TRBJ2-2	.	TRBV10-2
TGTGCCAGCAGTTCGACTAGCGGAGCCTACGAGCAGTACTTC	CASSSTSGAYEQYF	TRBD2	TRBJ2-7	.	TRBV28
TGTGCCAGCTCACCGGGCGGCGGGCCTGGCTGGGGCTACACCTTC	CASSPGGGPGWGYTF	.	TRBJ1-2	once	TRBV18
TGTGCCAGCAGTCCCCGGCTAGCGGGGGGCGGCAACAATGAGCAGTTCTTC	CASSPRLAGGGNNEQFF	TRBD2	TRBJ2-1	.	TRBV28
TGTGCCAGCAGGACCGGGACTACCTCCTACGAGCAGTACTTC	CASRTGTTSYEQYF	TRBD2	TRBJ2-7	.	TRBV2
TGTGCCAGCAGTTTGGGCTACGGGAGGACCTACGAGCAGTACTTC	CASSLGYGRTYEQYF	TRBD2	TRBJ2-7	.	TRBV28
TGTGCCAGCACCAAAACGGACAGTCACAATCAGCCCCAGCATTTT	CASTKTDSHNQPQHF	.	TRBJ1-5	few	TRBV9
TGTGCCAGCAGCCAAGAGGGCGCTAACTATGGCTACACCTTC	CASSQEGANYGYTF	.	TRBJ1-2	.	TRBV4-2
TGTGCCAGCAGCCCGCGACAATCTGCAACTAATGAAAAACTGTTTTTT	CASSPRQSATNEKLFF	.	TRBJ1-4	.	TRBV7-2
TGCGCCAGCAGCCAAGGGACAGTTAGCAATCAGCCCCAGCATTTT	CASSQGTVSNQPQHF	.	TRBJ1-5	.	TRBV4-1
TGTGCCAGCCGGTTGGTCAGCGATGAGCAGTTCTTC	CASRLVSDEQFF	.	TRBJ2-1	.	TRBV6-1
TGTGCCAGCAGCCAGATACGGGACAGGTCGGGAACAGATACGCAGTATTTT	CASSQIRDRSGTDTQYF	TRBD1	TRBJ2-3	.	TRBV4-2
TGTGCTAGTGGTTTGGTACAGGGGGTAGGCACAGATACGCAGTATTTT	CASGLVQGVGTDTQYF	TRBD1	TRBJ2-3	few	TRBV12-5
TGCGCCAGCAGCTTAACAGGTGCCAACTCTGGAAACACCATATATTTT	CASSLTGANSGNTIYF	.	TRBJ1-3	.	TRBV5-1
TGTGCCAGCAGTTCCGGACAGGGGCTCTACTACGAGCAGTACTTC	CASSSGQGLYYEQYF	TRBD1	TRBJ2-7	.	TRBV7-9
TGTGCCAGCAGCTTAGCGGTGGCGACAGGGAGAGAGTCACCCCTCCACTTT	CASSLAVATGRESPLHF	TRBD1	TRBJ1-6	.	TRBV7-9
TGCAGCGTTGGTCCTCTCTACGAGCAGTACTTC	CSVGPLYEQYF	.	TRBJ2-7	.	TRBV29-1
TGTGCCAGTAGTCAATTGGGACTAGCAGTTGACATTCAGTACTTC	CASSQLGLAVDIQYF	TRBD2	TRBJ2-4	.	TRBV19
TGTGCCAGCAGCTTAGACGGGACAGATAATCAGCCCCAGCATTTT	CASSLDGTDNQPQHF	TRBD1	TRBJ1-5	.	TRBV7-9
TGTGCCAAACGGCAGGGGATGGTCACTGAAGCTTTCTTT	CAKRQGMVTEAFF	.	TRBJ1-1	.	TRBV2
TGTGCCAGCAGCTTAGGCCTAAGTTTGGGAGGGACCCCCTCCTACAATGAGCAGTTCTTC	CASSLGLSLGGTPSYNEQFF	TRBD2	TRBJ2-1	.	TRBV13
TGTGCCAGCAGCGTAGGGGGACTAGCGGGGGGTGGCTACGAGCAGTACTTC	CASSVGGLAGGGYEQYF	TRBD2	TRBJ2-7	.	TRBV9
TGTGCCAGCAGCTACCGCAGCGTCCCCGGGGAGCTGTTTTTT	CASSYRSVPGELFF	.	TRBJ2-2	.	TRBV7-9
TGTGCCAGCAGTGAGGCCCGATTCGGGACAGAAAATTCACCCCTCCACTTT	CASSEARFGTENSPLHF	TRBD1	TRBJ1-6	.	TRBV6-1
TGTGCCAGCAGTTACTTTCCTTCGGCCGGGGAGCTGTTTTTT	CASSYFPSAGELFF	.	TRBJ2-2	.	TRBV6-5
TGTGCCAGTAGTAAGGACGGGGTCCGTGGCTACACCTTC	CASSKDGVRGYTF	.	TRBJ1-2	.	TRBV19
TGTGCCTGGAGTCTGGGACTAGCGGGAGGGGGAGAGCAGTTCTTC	CAWSLGLAGGGEQFF	TRBD2	TRBJ2-1	.	TRBV30